This TCR beta chain was captured in a study of blood T cell repertoires in COVID-19 (dated by TCRdb to the early 2020s). With regard to the full study: Collaborator samples came from the United States, Italy and Spain and covered acute and convalescent phases of COVID-19. The prospective study material was composed of cDNA or gDNA derived from T cells, B-cell-depleted T cells, or PBMCs. Deeply sampled blood TCRbeta repertoires from subjects exposed to, actively infected with, or recovered from COVID-19 were included in the dataset. The repertoires were released in a freely available public database meant as a resource for research on the immune response to SARS-CoV-2. The samples were drawn from two sources: the first 160 participants of the ongoing ImmuneRACE study, and 1,000 to 1,500 subjects contributed by 6 global collaborators. The sample metadata nearly always contained a de-identified subject ID, COVID-19 status, age in years and sex. Where available, HLA class I and class II types were obtained from metadata supplied by the sample provider rather than from assay-based typing. Paper-wide results and their limitations: The quantity of clinical and demographic metadata differed by source and by participant and was supplied without curation.

The CDR3 holds 16 amino acids from the cysteine to the phenylalanine. CDR3 DNA only is kept here, 48 bases in frame from base 1. Reading the germline V gene gives CDR1 MGHRA and CDR2 YSYEKL. Germline trimming amounts to 0 bases on V and 3 bases on J, with 7 as the count of junction bases outside the gene matches. TCRbeta CDR3 regions were amplified from genomic DNA by means of the immunoSEQ Assay, a bias-controlled multiplex PCR. The original pipeline was this. Within the assay, amplification of reference gene primers was used to estimate how many nucleated cells each sample contained. Sequence reads were collapsed and filtered to measure the absolute abundance of every unique TCRbeta CDR3 rearrangement. Productive Simpson clonality was computed per sample as the square root of Simpson's diversity index over productive rearrangements. TCRdb holds this immuneACCESS table with in-frame rearrangements only. Some clones are missing; in checked studies, unresolved V genes explain under half, and the rest has no known cause. Clonal size and the V and J genes are those of that table, whereas D and trimming came from the DNA. For this sample there are around 300,000 clones; 70% to 90% appear just once. The top ten constitute 1.5% to 2% of the sample.

As to this clone: Which antigen it targets is not known. No base quality information exists; no much larger clone differs at one position.

At one collaborating source in Seattle, patients were enrolled during active infection and were followed longitudinally through the course of disease. Collaborating institutions collected whole blood in K2EDTA tubes following their own protocols. For TCRbeta analysis, collaborators shipped samples as frozen whole blood, isolated PBMCs, or DNA extracted from either of those sample types. Input material: peripheral blood. Rearrangement joined TRBV4-1 to TRBJ2-5; TRBD2 lines up with 7 middle nucleotides. The TCR sequence derives from a woman aged 30 to 39 with COVID-19, enrolled during active disease. The CDR3 region: CASSQDRGGGKETQYF. DNA sequence: TGCGCCAGCAGCCAAGATAGGGGCGGGGGTAAAGAGACCCAGTACTTC.